This entry lists 14 T cell receptor beta chains sequenced from one sample in a study of blood T cell repertoires in COVID-19. Data came from immunoSEQ multiplex PCR; TCRdb stores just in-frame clones and leaves some out. The sample contains 90,000 to 120,000 clones, around 85% of which appear only once. Sequencing was performed on peripheral blood. The receptors come from an elderly woman with active or convalescent COVID-19.

The chain employs TRBV6-2 or TRBV6-3 and TRBJ2-5; D gene uncertain. This CDR3 comprises 11 residues. CDR1 is MNHEY, CDR2 SVGEGT, per germline. V was cut by 2 bases and J by 5 bases, with 3 bases left in between. The CDR3: CASSYLETQYF. In nucleotides, the CDR3 is TGTGCCAGCAGTTACCTCGAGACCCAGTACTTC.

This chain links TRBV7-6 with TRBJ2-3; TRBD2 matches at 10 bases. Trimming cost V 1 base and J 0 bases; bases outside gene matches: 7. The CDR3 is made up of 18 amino acids. CDR1 and CDR2 (germline): SGHVS, FNYEAQ. As DNA, the CDR3 is TGTGCCAGCAGCTTAGGATTCAGCGGGGGGGCTAGCACAGATACGCAGTATTTT. Translated: CASSLGFSGGASTDTQYF.

The rearrangement links TRBV6-5 to TRBJ1-5; the match to TRBD1 covers 9 bases. The trim removed 6 bases at V and 9 bases at J, leaving 12 bases unmatched. The CDR3 contains 15 residues. Germline CDR1 reads MNHEY; CDR2 reads SVGAGI. The CDR3 DNA follows: TGTGCCAGCAGGAGGGGACAGGGACCCCTGGGGCCCCAGCATTTT. Its protein is CASRRGQGPLGPQHF.

J is TRBJ2-7 and V is TRBV3-1 (or the pseudogene TRBV3-2); weak D call: TRBD2 (5 bases). V shed 0 bases and J shed 6 bases, with 15 bases lying between them. The CDR3 covers 15 residues. Germline loops: CDR1 LGHDT, CDR2 YNNKEL (reference sequence). CDR3 nucleotides: TGTGCCAGCAGCCAAGAGGGTGAGGGTCTTCGCGAGCAGTACTTC. Residues: CASSQEGEGLREQYF.

The CDR3 DNA follows: TGTGCCAGCAGACCGACAGACCCTAGCTATGGCTACACCTTC. Its protein product is CASRPTDPSYGYTF. V usage is TRBV28 and J usage is TRBJ1-2; possible D gene TRBD1, 5 bases. The germline gives CDR1 MDHEN, CDR2 SYDVKM. This CDR3 is 14 amino acids long. V dropped 6 bases and J dropped 4 bases, with 15 bases sitting between them.

This clone was detected once. The chain employs TRBV28 and TRBJ1-6; 12 bases are a match to TRBD1. The CDR3 contains 16 residues. Germline V gene sequence: CDR1 MDHEN, CDR2 SYDVKM. The V and J ends lost 7 bases and 1 base, in that order; junction bases with no gene match: 2. The CDR3 protein is CASKGQGASYNSPLHF. Here the CDR3 DNA reads TGTGCCAGCAAGGGACAGGGGGCTTCCTATAATTCACCCCTCCACTTT.

The rearrangement links TRBV6-2 or TRBV6-3 to TRBJ2-6, with D possibly matching TRBD1 (5 bases). Per the germline V gene, CDR1 is MNHEY and CDR2 is SVGEGT. The CDR3 loop spans 16 amino acids. Trimming stripped 2 bases from V and 0 bases from J, with 8 bases between. CDR3 coding DNA: TGTGCCAGCAGTTACCCAGGGCCCTCTGGGGCCAACGTCCTGACTTTC. Its protein product is CASSYPGPSGANVLTF.

The rearrangement links TRBV5-1 to TRBJ2-2; D is undetermined. Germline V lookup: CDR1 SGHRS, CDR2 YFSETQ. This CDR3 is built from 15 residues. V shed 0 bases and J shed 3 bases, with 9 bases lying between them. CDR3 residues: CASSLDVLDTGELFF. The DNA for the CDR3 is TGCGCCAGCAGCTTGGACGTCCTAGACACCGGGGAGCTGTTTTTT.

The rearrangement links TRBV3-1 (or the pseudogene TRBV3-2) to TRBJ1-1, with unresolved D. The CDR3 loop spans 12 amino acids. V lost 2 bases and J 7 bases, leaving 8 bases between the germline ends. In germline, CDR1 is LGHDT, CDR2 YNNKEL (reference sequence). CDR3: CASSQHGREAFF. The CDR3 DNA is TGTGCCAGCAGCCAACATGGCCGTGAAGCTTTCTTT.

This chain uses TRBV15 with TRBJ1-5; no reliable D call. Germline CDR1 is LNHNV and CDR2 is YYDKDF (reference sequence). V lost 2 bases and J lost 6, with 11 bases in between. The CDR3 is 14 amino acids. The CDR3 DNA reads as TGTGCCACCAGCAGACCAGGATCCCGTCAGCCCCAGCATTTT. Its translation is CATSRPGSRQPQHF.

This chain links TRBV30 with TRBJ1-5; 7 bases agree with TRBD1. The germline CDR1 and CDR2 sequences are GTSNPN and SVGIG (reference sequence). J was trimmed by 6 bases and V by 2 bases; bases with no gene match: 10. The CDR3 length is 15 residues. The CDR3 loop is CAWSLATGSGQPQHF. DNA of the CDR3: TGTGCCTGGAGTTTGGCGACAGGGTCGGGTCAGCCCCAGCATTTT.

The chain combines TRBV6-5 with TRBJ1-1; no clear D. The germline V gene has CDR1 MNHEY and CDR2 SVGAGI. The CDR3 is 13 amino acids. V was shortened by 6 bases and J by 0 bases, with 8 bases between the two germline ends. The CDR3 loop reads CASSPTVNTEAFF. In DNA, the CDR3 is TGTGCCAGCAGCCCAACAGTGAACACTGAAGCTTTCTTT.

The J gene is TRBJ2-1, the V gene TRBV9; possible D gene TRBD2, 5 bases. The CDR3 length is 13 residues. CDR1 is SGDLS and CDR2 is YYNGEE in the germline V gene. V lost 4 bases and J 9 bases, leaving 14 bases between the germline ends. DNA of the CDR3: TGTGCCAGCAGCCCGAGGGCAGAAGGTGAGCAGTTCTTC. Protein sequence: CASSPRAEGEQFF.

This clone turned up a few times. The CDR3 sequence is CASSSDRADFRAGANVLTF. CDR3 nucleotides: TGTGCCAGCAGTTCGGACAGGGCGGATTTCAGGGCTGGGGCCAACGTCCTGACTTTC. This rearrangement joins TRBV28 to TRBJ2-6; 8 bases match TRBD1. The germline V gene encodes CDR1 MDHEN and CDR2 SYDVKM. The V segment lost 4 bases and the J segment 2 bases; nucleotides outside the gene matches: 13. This CDR3 is 19 amino acids long.